This is a list of T cell receptor beta chains from one sample in a study of beta chain features in type 1 diabetes. TCRdb keeps only in-frame clones here, not all; method: immunoSEQ multiplex PCR. The profile shows 200,000 to 300,000 clones, around 68% of them singletons. What was sequenced was naive CD4+ T cells from blood. These receptors were obtained from a man in his thirties or forties in good health. Both conserved end residues are part of each CDR3. The order of the fields is V gene, CDR3 protein.

>TRBV7-9
CASSLRPIQETQYF
>TRBV30
CAWSATHRADTQYF
>TRBV30
CAWNRDYGYTF
>TRBV7-2
CASSLDRSQETQYF
>TRBV7-2
CASSLGTYGYTF
>TRBV9
CASSARTGAGELFF
>TRBV10-3
CAISLQGFHEQYF
>TRBV5-1
CASSLPQFF
>TRBV29-1
CSVEYKGHSYEQYF
>TRBV29-1
CSVEDRSRSSEAFF
>TRBV28
CASSPPGQSYEQYF